This TCR beta chain was captured by sequencing in a study of T cell responses to AZD1222 COVID-19 vaccine. Study-wide points: Sampled repertoires all dated from after the peak T cell response. AZD1222 recipients seropositive at baseline numbered only 6 or 7. Once two AZD1222 doses were given, Spike-specific TCR breadth and depth went up. Regions left unmutated in variants are reportedly the target of nearly half of spike-specific TCRs.

In regard to this clone: Antigen unknown.

Assay: immunoSEQ multiplex PCR; the TCRdb copy retains only in-frame clones and omits some. The data hold around 120,000 clones, with roughly 92% observed a single time. Trimming stripped 3 bases from V and 2 bases from J, with 8 bases between. Germline loops: CDR1 SNHLY, CDR2 FYNNEI. The CDR3 spans 14 residues. This material consisted of peripheral blood, taken 28 days after the second AZD1222 dose. The J gene is TRBJ1-5, the V gene TRBV2, with D maybe TRBD1 (5 bases). This receptor was identified in an adult who received the AZD1222 COVID-19 vaccine. This chain's CDR3 is CASSDRGRNQPQHF. The CDR3 DNA follows: TGTGCCAGCAGTGATAGGGGACGCAATCAGCCCCAGCATTTT.